The subject of this entry is one T cell receptor (beta chain). Its cognate antigen is unknown. V lost 4 bases to trimming and J lost 4 bases; unmatched junction nucleotides: 4. The CDR3 is 13 amino acids. Germline V CDR1 and CDR2: SQVTM, ANQGSEA. This sample was taken from a study of shared clonotypes between healthy human individuals. Original analysis: In the immunoSEQ data, sequences were junction-only and lacked quality scores, so filtering differed. Generated by immunoSEQ multiplex PCR, the TCRdb table keeps only in-frame clones and is missing some. The DNA gave D and trimming, while V, J and clone size come from that table. The data show some 2,100,000 clones, approximately 95% seen once. Study-wide results and caveats: Against clonotypes common to all four donors, non-shared ones had lower generation probabilities. It was only blood that was sampled, and tissue repertoires likely differ.

Researchers partitioned CD4+ cells into CD45RA+ naive and CD45RA-negative memory subsets. This sequence was found in a man aged 18 to 30 in good health. Specimen: naive CD4+ T cells sorted from blood. The subset denotes: CD45RA+ positively selected. The chain recombines TRBV29-1 with TRBJ2-7; 10 nucleotides align to TRBD1. The CDR3 nucleotides are TGCAGCGTTGTGGGGGACAGGGGTTACGAGCAGTACTTC. Amino acid sequence: CSVVGDRGYEQYF.